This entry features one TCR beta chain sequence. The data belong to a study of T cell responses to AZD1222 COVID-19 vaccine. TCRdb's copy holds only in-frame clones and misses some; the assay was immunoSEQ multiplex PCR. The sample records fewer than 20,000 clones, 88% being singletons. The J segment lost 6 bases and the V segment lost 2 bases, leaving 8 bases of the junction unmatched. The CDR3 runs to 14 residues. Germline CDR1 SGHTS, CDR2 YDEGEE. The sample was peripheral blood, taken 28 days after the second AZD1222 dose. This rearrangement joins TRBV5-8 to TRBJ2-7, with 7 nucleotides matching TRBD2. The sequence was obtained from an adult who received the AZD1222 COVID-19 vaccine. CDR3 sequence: CASSFRGVAAEQYF. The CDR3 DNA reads TGTGCCAGCAGCTTCCGGGGGGTAGCGGCCGAGCAGTACTTC.